The 4 T cell receptor beta chains listed next were all sequenced from one sample in a study of T cell clonotyping in hematopoietic cell transplantation. The time point is: recipient sample about 28 days before transplant, after cytoreduction. Some clones are missing from TCRdb's copy, which holds only in-frame ones; the method was immunoSEQ multiplex PCR. The sample has more than 9,000 clones; around 86% are singletons. The sequenced sample was peripheral blood mononuclear cells, obtained before stem cell transplant. Receptor source: a woman in her fifties or sixties with chronic myeloid leukemia. Some clones in this sample may be carry-over from other donors' samples.

The chain carries TRBV5-6 and TRBJ1-2; tentatively, D is TRBD1 (5 bases). CDR3 length: 13 amino acids. Germline loops: CDR1 SGHDT, CDR2 YYEEEE. Trimming took 0 bases from V and 2 from J, leaving 5 bases between them. For the CDR3, the DNA is TGTGCCAGCAGCTTGGGACAGAACTATGGCTACACCTTC. Protein product: CASSLGQNYGYTF.

This CDR3 reads CASSFLTGDEQYF. CDR3 nucleotides: TGTGCCAGCAGCTTCCTAACTGGCGACGAGCAGTACTTC. V is TRBV11-3 and J is TRBJ2-7; D is unclear. V lost 3 bases, J lost 5 bases, and 11 bases lay in between. There are 13 residues in the CDR3. CDR1 is SGHNT, CDR2 YENEEA, per germline.

This rearrangement joins TRBV4-2 to TRBJ1-2; 7 bases map to TRBD1. The CDR3 spans 16 residues. Trimming removed 0 bases from V and 4 bases from J; junction bases left unmatched: 8. Germline V gene lookup returns CDR1 LGHNA and CDR2 YNFKEQ. CDR3 residues: CASSQDRTGISYGYTF. The CDR3 nucleotides are TGTGCCAGCAGCCAAGATCGGACAGGTATCAGCTATGGCTACACCTTC.

V and J are TRBV7-9 and TRBJ2-3; no reliable D call. Germline CDR1 and CDR2: SEHNR and FQNEAQ (reference sequence). The CDR3 is 12 amino acids. Trimming took 5 bases from V and 7 from J, leaving 10 bases between them. The CDR3 sequence is CASSPNRYTQYF. The DNA for the CDR3 is TGTGCCAGCAGCCCAAATCGTTATACGCAGTATTTT.